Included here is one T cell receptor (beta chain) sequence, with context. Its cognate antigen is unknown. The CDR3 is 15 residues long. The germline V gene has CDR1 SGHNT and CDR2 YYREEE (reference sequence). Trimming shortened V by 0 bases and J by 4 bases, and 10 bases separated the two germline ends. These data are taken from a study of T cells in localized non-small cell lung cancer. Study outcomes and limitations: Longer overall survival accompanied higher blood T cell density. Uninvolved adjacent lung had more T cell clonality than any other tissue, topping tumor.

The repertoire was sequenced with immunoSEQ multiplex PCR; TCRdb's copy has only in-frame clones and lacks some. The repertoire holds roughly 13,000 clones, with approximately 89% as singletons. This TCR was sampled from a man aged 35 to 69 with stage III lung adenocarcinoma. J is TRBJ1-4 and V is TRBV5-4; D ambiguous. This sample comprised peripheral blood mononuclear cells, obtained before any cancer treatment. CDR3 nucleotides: TGTGCCAGCAGCTTGGCCCCAGATCGTAATGAAAAACTGTTTTTT. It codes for CASSLAPDRNEKLFF.